Only one count was recorded for the clone carrying this T cell receptor beta chain. Its specificity is not known. The data originate from a study of CD8 T cells in ankylosing spondylitis. Study-wide results and limits: Characteristic, it appeared, of ankylosing spondylitis blood was a TCR beta motif of about eight highly homologous variants.

MiXCR, run by TCRdb on the 5' RACE reads, gives a single entry per CDR3 protein. The profile shows roughly 700,000 distinct CDR3 sequences, around 17% of them singletons. J lost 4 bases, V lost 1 base, and 4 bases had no gene match. CDR1 is SNHLY, CDR2 FYNNEI, per germline. The CDR3 is made up of 16 amino acids. Specimen: blood, either unsorted or a sorted T cell fraction (not recorded which). The gene calls are TRBV2 and TRBJ2-3; TRBD1 matches 11 bases. This clonotype was obtained from a male donor with ankylosing spondylitis. This CDR3 reads CASSEGTGGDADTQYF. CDR3 sequence (DNA): TGTGCCAGCAGTGAAGGGACAGGGGGCGATGCAGATACGCAGTATTTT.